Each of the 32 T cell receptor beta chains below was sequenced from the same sample in a study of T cells in Graves' hyperthyroidism and ophthalmopathy. RNA transcripts gave rise to amplified TCR beta CDR3 regions. Using the HTBI primer set, a first-round RT-PCR was run on the TCR CDR3. Using its own MiXCR run on the multiplex PCR reads, TCRdb lists one record per CDR3 protein. The table has some 770,000 distinct CDR3 sequences, approximately 16% seen once. Input material: blood. The receptors were sampled from a man aged 18 to 30 with Graves' hyperthyroidism.

The rearrangement joins TRBV19 to TRBJ1-1; D is possibly TRBD1 (5 bases). This CDR3 spans 14 amino acids. Germline V lookup: CDR1 LNHDA, CDR2 SQIVND (reference sequence). V was clipped by 2 bases and J by 5 bases, with 12 bases between them. In DNA, the CDR3 is TGTGCCAGTAGTATAATCGTGGGGGAGACTGAAGCTTTCTTT. Translated: CASSIIVGETEAFF.

The chain joins TRBV4-1 to TRBJ2-7, with 7 positions matching TRBD1. The germline gives CDR1 MGHRA, CDR2 YSYEKL. This CDR3 region has 18 residues. Germline trimming cut 0 bases from V and 3 bases from J; bases unmatched to any gene: 14. The CDR3 here is CASSQDPGQEDPYYEQYF. In DNA, the CDR3 is TGCGCCAGCAGCCAAGATCCCGGACAGGAGGACCCTTACTACGAGCAGTACTTC.

This sequence joins TRBV2 and TRBJ2-1; TRBD2 aligns across 11 bases. Looked up from germline, CDR1 is SNHLY and CDR2 is FYNNEI. V shed 5 bases and J 8 bases; nucleotides not matched to a gene: 8. The length of the CDR3 is 15 residues. The CDR3 protein is CASSSGLAAWDEQFF. In nucleotides, the CDR3 is TGTGCCAGCAGTTCGGGACTAGCGGCCTGGGATGAGCAGTTCTTC.

V gene TRBV7-2 combines with J gene TRBJ2-1; TRBD2 matches 13 bases. CDR1 is SGHTA and CDR2 is FQGNSA in the germline V gene. This CDR3 comprises 23 residues. V was clipped by 5 bases and J by 5 bases; unmatched bases: 27. CDR3 amino acids: CASSPSAGELAGGPILPDNEQFF. As DNA, the CDR3 is TGTGCCAGCAGCCCAAGTGCCGGGGAACTAGCGGGAGGGCCCATACTCCCCGACAATGAGCAGTTCTTC.

This clonotype was seen a handful of times. V is TRBV7-2 and J is TRBJ1-2; TRBD1 is a possible D gene (6 bases). CDR1 and CDR2 (germline): SGHTA, FQGNSA. Trimming cost V 6 bases and J 3 bases, with 11 bases left between them. The CDR3 is made up of 13 amino acids. CDR3 sequence reads: CASRHRVDYGYTF. DNA for the CDR3: TGTGCCAGCAGACACAGGGTTGACTATGGCTACACCTTC.

This clonotype has a handful of counts. The chain couples TRBV24-1 to TRBJ1-5; 7 positions match TRBD1. Losses at the gene ends were 4 bases for V and 4 bases for J; bases not matched to a gene: 18. This CDR3 has 19 residues. Per germline, CDR1 KGHDR and CDR2 SFDVKD. The CDR3 here is CATSDPPPGQQRGNQPQHF. CDR3 nucleotide sequence: TGTGCCACCAGTGACCCACCCCCGGGACAGCAAAGAGGGAATCAGCCCCAGCATTTT.

Many counts were recorded for this clonotype. The chain is built from TRBV20-1 and TRBJ2-1; D is perhaps TRBD1 or TRBD2 (5 bases each). The CDR3 totals 14 residues. Germline V lookup: CDR1 DFQATT, CDR2 SNEGSKA (reference sequence). The V gene lost 1 base and the J gene lost 5 bases, with 12 bases spanning the gap. The CDR3 nucleotides are TGCAGTGCTAGAGGGGGCGCGACTAACAATGAGCAGTTCTTC. Its protein product is CSARGGATNNEQFF.

This clonotype was observed at least ten times. This chain connects TRBV20-1 to TRBJ1-1; perhaps TRBD1 as D (6 bases). Trimming removed 0 bases from V and 6 bases from J, with 14 bases in between. The CDR3 consists of 14 residues. Germline assignment: CDR1 DFQATT and CDR2 SNEGSKA (reference sequence). The CDR3 sequence: CSARDPRGPPEAFF. CDR3 bases: TGCAGTGCTAGAGATCCCAGGGGACCACCTGAAGCTTTCTTT.

This clonotype was seen a few times. V usage is TRBV7-6 and J usage is TRBJ2-7, with 13 bases matching TRBD2. The CDR3 has 14 residues. Trimming at V came to 5 bases and at J to 7 bases, leaving 5 bases not matched to a gene. The germline CDR1 and CDR2 sequences are SGHVS and FNYEAQ. As DNA, the CDR3 is TGTGCCAGCAGCCCACTAGCGGGAGGGCAGGAGCAGTACTTC. It is translated as CASSPLAGGQEQYF.

DNA for the CDR3: TGTGCCAGCAGCTTAGTGGGGGGAGGGCCTCGGGATGAGCAGTTCTTC. It is translated as CASSLVGGGPRDEQFF. The chain has TRBV7-6 and TRBJ2-1; 7 nucleotides line up with TRBD2. Germline CDR1 is SGHVS and CDR2 is FNYEAQ. The CDR3 length is 16 residues. V was pared by 1 base and J by 8 bases, with 11 bases of the junction left unmatched.

In this sample, this clonotype turned up many times. This sequence joins TRBV2 and TRBJ1-1, with D possibly matching TRBD1 (6 bases). CDR3 length equals 14 residues. The V gene lost 6 bases and the J gene lost 1 base, with 12 bases spanning the gap. The germline gives CDR1 SNHLY, CDR2 FYNNEI. CDR3 region: CASRLQGQNTEAFF. CDR3 nucleotides: TGTGCCAGCAGATTACAGGGCCAGAACACTGAAGCTTTCTTT.

The chain carries TRBV11-3 and TRBJ2-5; TRBD2 aligns across 11 bases. Germline V lookup: CDR1 SGHNT, CDR2 YENEEA. The CDR3 totals 18 residues. Trimming at V came to 2 bases and at J to 4 bases, leaving 12 bases not matched to a gene. Here the CDR3 reads CASSLRPGDSGRGETQYF. The CDR3 DNA follows: TGTGCCAGCAGCTTAAGACCAGGCGATAGCGGGAGGGGAGAGACCCAGTACTTC.

This clonotype came up many times. The gene calls are TRBV10-3 and TRBJ2-5; D is unclear. The CDR3 has 13 residues. The V end lost 0 bases, the J end lost 4 bases, and 6 bases lay between the germline ends. In germline, CDR1 is ENHRY, CDR2 SYGVKD. The CDR3 here is CAISESRRETQYF. CDR3 sequence (DNA): TGTGCCATCAGTGAGTCCAGGCGAGAGACCCAGTACTTC.

The V call is TRBV20-1, the J call TRBJ1-5, with 9 bases lining up with TRBD1. Germline V lookup: CDR1 DFQATT, CDR2 SNEGSKA (reference sequence). CDR3 length: 17 residues. Germline trimming cut 5 bases from V and 10 bases from J; bases unmatched to any gene: 21. CDR3 protein: CSARADRGLGAAGPQHF. CDR3 nucleotide sequence: TGCAGTGCTCGGGCGGACAGGGGATTGGGGGCAGCGGGTCCCCAGCATTTT.

This clonotype was found a few times. This rearrangement joins TRBV10-3 to TRBJ1-6, with D possibly TRBD1 on 5 matching bases. V lost 11 bases, J lost 4 bases, and 9 bases lay in between. This CDR3 region has 12 residues. The V gene's germline CDR1 is ENHRY and CDR2 SYGVKD. The CDR3 nucleotides are TGTGCCGCCGGGGCTTATAATTCACCCCTCCACTTT. Translation: CAAGAYNSPLHF.

This clonotype was seen ten or more times. This sequence joins TRBV28 and TRBJ2-7; the match to TRBD1 covers 7 bases. Germline values: CDR1 MDHEN, CDR2 SYDVKM. Germline trimming cut 3 bases from V and 6 bases from J; bases unmatched to any gene: 5. The CDR3 extends over 13 amino acids. The CDR3 region is CASSLTGFSEQYF. CDR3 bases: TGTGCCAGCAGTTTGACAGGGTTTTCCGAGCAGTACTTC. Supplemented by reference TRBV28 and TRBJ2-7, the full variable domain reads DVKVTQSSRYLVKRTGEKVFLECVQDMDHENMFWYRQDPGLGLRLIYFSYDVKMKEKGDIPEGYSVSREKKERFSLILESASTNQTSMYLCASSLTGFSEQYFGPGTRLTVT.

This clonotype showed up just a few times. This chain links TRBV20-1 with TRBJ2-1; 8 bases match TRBD2. Germline loops: CDR1 DFQATT, CDR2 SNEGSKA (reference sequence). Losses at the gene ends were 4 bases for V and 6 bases for J; bases not matched to a gene: 8. The CDR3 length is 14 residues. The CDR3 reads CSAITGTRANEQFF. CDR3 sequence (DNA): TGCAGTGCTATTACCGGGACTAGAGCCAATGAGCAGTTCTTC.

DNA for the CDR3: TGTGCCAGCAGTCTTCTGGACAGGGGGCGGATTGAAGCTTTCTTT. Its protein product is CASSLLDRGRIEAFF. The V gene is TRBV27, the J gene TRBJ1-1; 11 nucleotides match TRBD1. With V trimmed by 5 bases and J by 7 bases, 9 bases remained unmatched. Germline assignment: CDR1 MNHEY and CDR2 SMNVEV (reference sequence). This CDR3 region has 15 residues.

This clonotype has at least ten counts. One end of the junction is discordant with germline, which a read error may explain. This chain links TRBV5-1 with TRBJ2-1, with 11 nucleotides matching TRBD2. CDR3 length: 15 residues. The germline gives CDR1 SGHRS, CDR2 YFSETQ. The CDR3 nucleotides read TGTGCCAGCAGCTTAGCACTAGCGGGAGACAATGAGCAGTTCTTC. Encoded protein: CASSLALAGDNEQFF.

This clonotype was counted a few times. The chain recombines TRBV7-2 with TRBJ2-1, with 7 bases fitting TRBD1. The CDR3 length is 17 residues. In germline, CDR1 is SGHTA, CDR2 FQGNSA. The J segment lost 3 bases and the V segment lost 3 bases, leaving 11 bases of the junction unmatched. The CDR3 bases are TGTGCCAGCAGCTTCATCCGCCGGGACAGCTTCTACAATGAGCAGTTCTTC. Protein product: CASSFIRRDSFYNEQFF.

This clonotype was detected many times. The chain is built from TRBV12-3 or TRBV12-4 and TRBJ2-3; D gene uncertain. The CDR3 length is 15 residues. V was pared by 3 bases and J by 4 bases, with 14 bases between. CDR3: CASSFFVAGPDTQYF. The CDR3 DNA sequence: TGTGCCAGCAGTTTTTTCGTGGCAGGACCAGATACGCAGTATTTT.

The chain has TRBV7-8 and TRBJ2-3; TRBD1 might be the D (6 bases). Germline V gene sequence: CDR1 SGHVS, CDR2 FQNEAQ. The CDR3 runs 17 residues. Deletions cut 3 bases from V and 2 bases from J, with 18 bases between. DNA of the CDR3: TGTGCCAGCAGCTTCCGACAGCGAGGGGGTGACACAGATACGCAGTATTTT. It yields the protein CASSFRQRGGDTDTQYF.

This clonotype was seen a handful of times. The chain carries TRBV2 and TRBJ2-2; the D gene is possibly TRBD1 (6 bases). Between the trimmed V and J ends, which lost 3 bases and 1 base, there was a span of 12 bases. CDR3 length: 16 residues. Germline V gene sequence: CDR1 SNHLY, CDR2 FYNNEI. CDR3 sequence: CASSDGTPRNTGELFF. In nucleotides, the CDR3 is TGTGCCAGCAGTGACGGGACACCAAGGAACACCGGGGAGCTGTTTTTT.

J is TRBJ1-6 and V is TRBV3-1; unclear D gene. CDR1 and CDR2 from the germline V gene are LGHDT and YNNKEL (reference sequence). Trimming removed 0 bases from V and 10 bases from J, with 7 bases in between. The CDR3 is 13 amino acids. DNA of the CDR3: TGTGCCAGCAGCCAAGACCCATACTCACCCCTCCACTTT. Encoded protein: CASSQDPYSPLHF.

V and J are TRBV20-1 and TRBJ2-7; 11 nucleotides agree with TRBD2. This CDR3 has 13 residues. Germline V gene sequence: CDR1 DFQATT, CDR2 SNEGSKA (reference sequence). The CDR3 sequence is CTWQVAGGLEQYF. Here the CDR3 DNA reads TGCACCTGGCAGGTAGCGGGGGGGTTGGAGCAGTACTTC.

This clonotype appeared many times. This sequence joins TRBV30 and TRBJ1-1; TRBD1 matches 8 bases. Germline loops: CDR1 GTSNPN, CDR2 SVGIG (reference sequence). This CDR3 is built from 15 residues. J gave up 3 bases and V 3 bases, and 9 bases lay outside the gene matches. The CDR3 sequence: CAWRFRGLADTEAFF. The CDR3 DNA reads as TGTGCCTGGAGGTTCAGGGGGCTCGCGGACACTGAAGCTTTCTTT.

Many counts were recorded for this clonotype. This chain joins TRBV7-8 and TRBJ2-1; 7 bases map to TRBD2. Germline CDR1 reads SGHVS; CDR2 reads FQNEAQ. Trimming cost V 1 base and J 2 bases; bases outside gene matches: 5. The CDR3 has 16 amino acids. The CDR3 sequence is CASSLVASGPYNEQFF. The CDR3 bases are TGTGCCAGCAGCTTAGTTGCTAGCGGACCCTACAATGAGCAGTTCTTC.

This clonotype was seen repeatedly, ten times or more. The chain employs TRBV9 and TRBJ1-2; D uncertain. The germline V and J ends were trimmed by 0 bases and 4 bases, with 7 bases remaining between them. Germline CDR1 is SGDLS and CDR2 is YYNGEE. The CDR3 contains 13 residues. CDR3: CASSVDGSYGYTF. CDR3 in DNA: TGTGCCAGCAGCGTAGATGGCAGCTATGGCTACACCTTC.

This clonotype came up a few times. Mismatch with germline at one junction end may stem from a read error. The chain has TRBV24-1 and TRBJ2-3; unclear D gene. The CDR3 sequence is 12 residues long. Germline CDR1 and CDR2: KGHDR and SFDVKD. The CDR3: CATGDATDTQYF. The CDR3 nucleotides are TGTGCCACCGGTGACGCAACAGATACGCAGTATTTT.

This clonotype has ten or more counts. This sequence joins TRBV12-3 or TRBV12-4 and TRBJ2-3; D is unresolved. The CDR3 is made up of 12 amino acids. Trimming stripped 3 bases from V and 5 bases from J, with 6 bases between. CDR3 DNA: TGTGCCAGCAGTTTGGGGTTAGATACGCAGTATTTT. Translated, it gives CASSLGLDTQYF.

This clonotype was counted many times. This chain joins TRBV7-9 and TRBJ2-3; D perhaps matches TRBD2 (5 bases). V was shortened by 8 bases and J by 0 bases, with 12 bases between the two germline ends. This CDR3 comprises 14 residues. CDR1 is SEHNR, CDR2 FQNEAQ, per germline (reference sequence). CDR3 in DNA: TGTGCCAGCGTCGAGGGATCTAGCACAGATACGCAGTATTTT. Translation gives CASVEGSSTDTQYF.

The rearrangement uses TRBV7-8 and TRBJ1-5; possibly TRBD1 for D (5 bases). V lost 5 bases to trimming and J lost 1 base, with 15 bases between them. This CDR3 region has 16 residues. Looked up from germline, CDR1 is SGHVS and CDR2 is FQNEAQ. CDR3 residues: CASSAEGQASNQPQHF. DNA of the CDR3: TGTGCCAGCAGCGCAGAGGGGCAGGCAAGCAATCAGCCCCAGCATTTT.